The sequence of this TCR beta chain was determined in a study of T cell responses to AZD1222 COVID-19 vaccine. Study-wide points: All repertoire sampling was performed exclusively after the peak T cell response.

As concerns this clone: Its specificity is unknown.

Repertoires were generated with immunoSEQ multiplex PCR, while TCRdb's copy carries only in-frame clones and drops some. The data show under 150,000 clones, 91% seen once. Germline V gives CDR1 LGHDT, CDR2 YNNKEL (reference sequence). The CDR3 loop spans 14 amino acids. Deletions cut 0 bases from V and 8 bases from J, with 13 bases between. The rearrangement joins TRBV3-1 (or the pseudogene TRBV3-2) to TRBJ1-2; tentative D call: TRBD1 (6 bases). The sample was peripheral blood, taken 28 days after the second AZD1222 dose. The TCR was taken from an adult who received the AZD1222 COVID-19 vaccine. The CDR3 protein is CASSQDLRGYGYTF. CDR3 DNA sequence: TGTGCCAGCAGCCAAGATCTCAGGGGATACGGCTACACCTTC.